This T cell receptor beta chain was obtained from a study of T cell changes during pregnancy in multiple sclerosis (dated by TCRdb to the late 2010s). About the study as a whole: In women with multiple sclerosis, the researchers looked at how the T cell repertoire shifted as pregnancy progressed.

From cysteine to phenylalanine, the CDR3 is 13 amino acids long. The only DNA kept is the CDR3, 39 bases in frame from the first base. Per the germline V gene, SGHAT is the CDR1 and FQNNGV is the CDR2. Trimming at the junction amounts to 0 bases on V and 7 bases on J, and the germline ends lie 7 bases apart. The library was generated by the immunoSEQ multiplex PCR assay. This immuneACCESS table, as held by TCRdb, lists in-frame sequences with V and J called but not all clones. Of the missing ones, under half trace to an unresolved V gene in checked studies; the others have no known cause. Counted in this sample were approximately 84,000 clones; roughly 93% of them appeared once. The top ten constitute 2.5% of the sample. A single count supports this clone. It has no known antigen specificity. It has no much larger one-base neighbor in the sample; base qualities were not kept.

The specimen comprised peripheral blood, sampled in the third trimester of pregnancy. This chain is built from TRBV11-2 and TRBJ1-5; the D gene is perhaps TRBD1, from 5 matching bases. The sequence came from a female donor with multiple sclerosis, enrolled in a pregnancy study. The CDR3 region reads CASSLEHRQPQHF. The DNA sequence follows: TGTGCCAGCAGCTTAGAACACAGGCAGCCCCAGCATTTT.